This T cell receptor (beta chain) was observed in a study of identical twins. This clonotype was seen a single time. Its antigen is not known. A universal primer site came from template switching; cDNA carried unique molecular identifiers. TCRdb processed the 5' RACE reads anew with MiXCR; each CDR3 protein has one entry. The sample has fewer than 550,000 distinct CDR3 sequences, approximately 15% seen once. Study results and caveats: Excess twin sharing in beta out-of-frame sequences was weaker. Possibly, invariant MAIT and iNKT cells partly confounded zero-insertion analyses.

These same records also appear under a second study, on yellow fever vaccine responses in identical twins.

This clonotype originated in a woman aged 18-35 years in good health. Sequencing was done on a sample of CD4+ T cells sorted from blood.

The CDR3 nucleotides read TGTGCCTGGAGTAACGACAGGGTGGCAACCGGGGAGCTGTTTTTT. As protein: CAWSNDRVATGELFF. The chain joins TRBV30 to TRBJ2-2, with 7 bases lining up with TRBD1. The length of the CDR3 is 15 residues. CDR1 GTSNPN and CDR2 SVGIG come from the germline V gene (reference sequence). The junction had 8 bases not matched to a gene; V was cut back by 2 bases and J by 5 bases.